What follows are 4 T cell receptor beta chains derived from one specimen sequenced in a study of shared clonotypes between healthy human individuals. Assay used: immunoSEQ multiplex PCR; TCRdb lists only in-frame clones, some missing. This table has 2 million to 3 million clones, roughly 93% appearing once. Input material: naive CD4+ T cells from PBMCs. Sample subset: CD45RA+ positively selected. The origin of the receptors is a man between 18 and 29 years old in good health. Some clones in this sample may be carry-over from other donors' samples.

This rearrangement joins TRBV11-2 to TRBJ2-1, with 9 nucleotides matching TRBD2. This CDR3 has 19 amino acids. The junction had 15 bases not matched to a gene; V was cut back by 6 bases and J by 0 bases. Germline values: CDR1 SGHAT, CDR2 FQNNGV. This CDR3 reads CASSHAGTSYVSSYNEQFF. CDR3 in DNA: TGTGCCAGCAGTCACGCCGGGACTAGCTACGTGAGCTCCTACAATGAGCAGTTCTTC.

The V and J genes are TRBV19 and TRBJ1-3; D uncertain. Trimming stripped 2 bases from V and 4 bases from J, with 9 bases between. The CDR3 has 14 residues. Looked up from germline, CDR1 is LNHDA and CDR2 is SQIVND (reference sequence). The CDR3 protein is CASSIRIPGNTIYF. CDR3 DNA sequence: TGTGCCAGTAGTATACGGATTCCCGGAAACACCATATATTTT. Supplemented by reference TRBV19 and TRBJ1-3, the full variable domain reads DGGITQSPKYLFRKEGQNVTLSCEQNLNHDAMYWYRQDPGQGLRLIYYSQIVNDFQKGDIAEGYSVSREKKESFPLTVTSAQKNPTAFYLCASSIRIPGNTIYFGEGSWLTVV.

V usage is TRBV7-2 and J usage is TRBJ1-4, with TRBD1 identical over 10 bases. V was pared by 5 bases and J by 8 bases, with 5 bases of the junction left unmatched. The CDR3 contains 14 residues. Germline values: CDR1 SGHTA, CDR2 FQGNSA. This CDR3 reads CASSGGTGEEKLFF. The CDR3 nucleotides read TGTGCCAGCAGCGGCGGGACAGGGGAGGAAAAACTGTTTTTT.

A note on this clone: The sample contains more than one DNA sequence encoding this CDR3. V is TRBV9 and J is TRBJ1-3; D unclear. The CDR3 is 12 amino acids. V was cut by 3 bases and J by 3 bases, with 4 bases left in between. Germline loops: CDR1 SGDLS, CDR2 YYNGEE. The CDR3 reads CASSGGGNTIYF. DNA of the CDR3: TGTGCCAGCAGCGGGGGTGGAAACACCATATATTTT.